A single count supports the clone carrying this T cell receptor beta chain. Antigen unknown. This entry comes from a study of graft-versus-host responses after intestinal transplantation. Study background: Each recipient received anti-thymocyte globulin induction, then tacrolimus and steroids for roughly 3 years.

The V gene end was trimmed by 3 bases and the J gene end by 4 bases; junction bases not matched to a gene: 6. The length of the CDR3 is 16 residues. Germline values: CDR1 SGHVS, CDR2 FQNEAQ. The protocol was immunoSEQ multiplex PCR, while the TCRdb copy is restricted to in-frame clones and leaves out a portion. The sample lists 80,000 to 100,000 clones, roughly 91% occurring once. This sequence joins TRBV7-8 and TRBJ1-6, with 7 bases lining up with TRBD1. Sequenced material: unstimulated CD4+ T cells sorted from spleen or lymph node cells, taken before transplant. This clonotype was sampled from a human donor who was the organ donor for an intestinal transplant. CDR3 in amino acids: CASSFLPGQYNSPLHF. The CDR3 DNA reads TGTGCCAGCAGCTTCCTCCCGGGACAGTATAATTCACCCCTCCACTTT. The complete variable domain, with remaining parts taken from reference TRBV7-8 and TRBJ1-6, reads GAGVSQSPRYKVAKRGQDVALRCDPISGHVSLFWYQQALGQGPEFLTYFQNEAQLDKSGLPSDRFFAERPEGSVSTLKIQRTQQEDSAVYLCASSFLPGQYNSPLHFGNGTRLTVT.